What follows are 21 T cell receptor beta chains derived from one specimen sequenced in a study of shared clonotypes between healthy human individuals. Generated by immunoSEQ multiplex PCR, the TCRdb table keeps only in-frame clones and is missing some. The data show about 960,000 clones, around 80% seen once. Sequencing used memory CD4+ T cells sorted from blood. Described subset: CD45RA-negative fraction. These receptors all come from a man aged 18 to 35 in good health.

The chain combines TRBV6-4 with TRBJ2-1; 9 positions agree with TRBD2. CDR3 length equals 15 residues. Germline CDR1 and CDR2: MRHNA and SNTAGT. V shed 8 bases and J 6 bases; nucleotides not matched to a gene: 11. This CDR3 reads CASPRVAGDLNEQFF. The CDR3 nucleotides read TGTGCCAGCCCCCGGGTAGCGGGAGATCTCAATGAGCAGTTCTTC.

The J gene is TRBJ2-2, the V gene TRBV5-4, with 12 bases aligning to TRBD2. The CDR3 is made up of 17 amino acids. Losses at the gene ends were 4 bases for V and 6 bases for J; bases not matched to a gene: 10. Germline CDR1 reads SGHNT; CDR2 reads YYREEE (reference sequence). DNA for the CDR3: TGTGCCAGCAGCCTGGGGGCTAGCGGGAGGGCCTCCGGGGAGCTGTTTTTT. Its translation: CASSLGASGRASGELFF.

This chain uses TRBV11-3 with TRBJ2-3; D is undetermined. The CDR3 spans 14 residues. Trimming removed 6 bases from V and 0 bases from J, with 10 bases in between. Per germline, CDR1 SGHNT and CDR2 YENEEA. The CDR3 loop is CASRGQTSTDTQYF. DNA for the CDR3: TGTGCCAGCAGAGGCCAGACTAGCACAGATACGCAGTATTTT.

The CDR3 loop is CASSSAGQGPYEQYF. CDR3 bases: TGTGCCAGCAGTTCGGCGGGACAGGGACCCTACGAGCAGTACTTC. The chain has TRBV27 and TRBJ2-7; 9 bases agree with TRBD1. The trim removed 4 bases at V and 2 bases at J, leaving 6 bases unmatched. CDR1 MNHEY and CDR2 SMNVEV come from the germline V gene (reference sequence). CDR3 length: 15 residues.

The chain carries TRBV4-1 and TRBJ2-3; D gene ambiguous. The CDR3 consists of 14 residues. V dropped 0 bases and J dropped 5 bases, with 9 bases sitting between them. The germline V gene encodes CDR1 MGHRA and CDR2 YSYEKL. For the CDR3, the DNA is TGCGCCAGCAGCCAAGACGTCCGCCGAGATACGCAGTATTTT. It encodes CASSQDVRRDTQYF.

The chain carries TRBV5-6 and TRBJ1-2; D may be TRBD1 (5 bases). The germline CDR1 and CDR2 sequences are SGHDT and YYEEEE. The CDR3 totals 14 residues. V shed 4 bases and J shed 7 bases, with 17 bases lying between them. The CDR3 region has the DNA TGTGCCAGCAGCCTCCAGGGAATCCAGGGTGGCTACACCTTC. This codes for CASSLQGIQGGYTF.

The chain has TRBV6-1 and TRBJ2-7; D possibly uses TRBD1 or TRBD2 (6 bases each). This CDR3 spans 15 amino acids. The ends were cut back, 2 bases at V and 6 bases at J, with 17 bases in the middle. Germline CDR1 is MNHNS and CDR2 is SASEGT. CDR3 DNA sequence: TGTGCCAGCAGTGAACTGGGGGGCCTCGCCCGCGAGCAGTACTTC. This gives the protein CASSELGGLAREQYF.

The V gene is TRBV7-9, the J gene TRBJ2-3; TRBD1 matches at 10 bases. V gave up 3 bases and J gave up 3 bases; unmatched junction bases: 3. The CDR3 consists of 15 residues. Germline CDR1 reads SEHNR; CDR2 reads FQNEAQ (reference sequence). CDR3 sequence (DNA): TGTGCCAGCAGCTTCCGGACAGGGGGAACAGATACGCAGTATTTT. Amino acid sequence: CASSFRTGGTDTQYF.

As for this clone: This sample includes further DNA sequences coding for the same CDR3. The chain has TRBV6-5 and TRBJ2-7, with 12 nucleotides matching TRBD1. The length of the CDR3 is 13 residues. Germline-derived CDR1 and CDR2 are MNHEY and SVGAGI. The V and J ends lost 6 bases and 6 bases, in that order; junction bases with no gene match: 3. This CDR3 is CASSGTGGGEQYF. The CDR3 DNA follows: TGTGCCAGCAGCGGGACAGGGGGCGGCGAGCAGTACTTC.

In its sample, this clone was seen many times. The rearrangement links TRBV10-3 to TRBJ1-6; 9 bases are shared with TRBD1. CDR1 is ENHRY, CDR2 SYGVKD, per germline. V trimming: 8 bases; J trimming: 7 bases; junction bases outside the gene matches: 6. The CDR3 consists of 14 residues. The CDR3 bases are TGTGCCATCGGCCTCGACAGGGGGAATTCACCCCTCCACTTT. The encoded protein is CAIGLDRGNSPLHF.

This chain uses TRBV7-9 with TRBJ1-1, with unresolved D. CDR1 and CDR2 (germline): SEHNR, FQNEAQ (reference sequence). Trimming removed 5 bases from V and 0 bases from J, with 7 bases in between. CDR3 length equals 13 residues. The CDR3 DNA reads TGTGCCAGCAGCGCGACATTGAACACTGAAGCTTTCTTT. The encoded protein is CASSATLNTEAFF.

This clone has just a few counts. Additional DNA sequences in this sample encode the identical CDR3. The chain carries TRBV6-5 and TRBJ1-2; D gene uncertain. The CDR3 loop spans 13 amino acids. Germline V gene sequence: CDR1 MNHEY, CDR2 SVGAGI. The ends were cut back, 4 bases at V and 1 base at J, with 7 bases in the middle. The CDR3 reads CASSSTVNYGYTF. The CDR3 coding sequence is TGTGCCAGCAGTTCCACGGTTAACTATGGCTACACCTTC.

This clone was seen a single time. The chain has TRBV20-1 and TRBJ2-7; D unclear. Germline V gives CDR1 DFQATT, CDR2 SNEGSKA (reference sequence). The CDR3 spans 11 residues. With 5 bases removed from V and 7 bases from J, the gap between germline ends came to 12 bases. The DNA for the CDR3 is TGCAGTGCTCCCCATCAGGATGAGCAGTACTTC. It translates to CSAPHQDEQYF.

This chain links TRBV5-1 with TRBJ1-1; D not certain. V shed 0 bases and J shed 1 base, with 10 bases lying between them. Germline-derived CDR1 and CDR2 are SGHRS and YFSETQ. This CDR3 is 15 amino acids long. In DNA, the CDR3 is TGCGCCAGCAGCTTGGAGTCGGGGAGGAACACTGAAGCTTTCTTT. Translating gives CASSLESGRNTEAFF.

The gene calls are TRBV7-2 and TRBJ1-4; TRBD1 matches 8 bases. V lost 3 bases and J lost 8; bases outside the gene matches: 5. The CDR3 length is 14 residues. The germline V gene has CDR1 SGHTA and CDR2 FQGNSA. CDR3 nucleotides: TGTGCCAGCAGCTTGGACTGGGACAGGGAAAAACTGTTTTTT. It codes for CASSLDWDREKLFF.

This chain uses TRBV28 with TRBJ2-1; D is tentatively TRBD1 or TRBD2 (6 bases each). Germline values: CDR1 MDHEN, CDR2 SYDVKM. V lost 6 bases and J 2 bases, leaving 17 bases between the germline ends. The CDR3 is made up of 16 amino acids. The CDR3 region is CASSSQGGLTYNEQFF. CDR3 nucleotides: TGTGCCAGCAGCTCCCAAGGGGGGCTGACCTACAATGAGCAGTTCTTC.

The rearrangement joins TRBV7-2 to TRBJ2-5, with D perhaps matching TRBD2 (6 bases). The V gene lost 0 bases and the J gene lost 2 bases, with 19 bases spanning the gap. This CDR3 is 18 amino acids long. CDR1 is SGHTA and CDR2 is FQGNSA in the germline V gene. CDR3 DNA: TGTGCCAGCAGCTTAGCCGCGTATTCGAGCGGGTATCAAGAGACCCAGTACTTC. This sequence encodes CASSLAAYSSGYQETQYF.

The rearrangement links TRBV14 to TRBJ2-7; 8 positions match TRBD1. Losses at the gene ends were 7 bases for V and 6 bases for J; bases not matched to a gene: 14. This CDR3 has 15 residues. The V gene's germline CDR1 is SGHDN and CDR2 FVKESK. As DNA, the CDR3 is TGTGCCAGCATTCCGACAGGGGTCTTGATAGGCGAGCAGTACTTC. This sequence encodes CASIPTGVLIGEQYF.

The V gene is TRBV7-2, the J gene TRBJ2-5, with 7 positions matching TRBD1. Losses at the gene ends were 5 bases for V and 4 bases for J; bases not matched to a gene: 10. The CDR3 is made up of 15 amino acids. The germline V gene has CDR1 SGHTA and CDR2 FQGNSA. DNA for the CDR3: TGTGCCAGCAGCGTCAGACAGGGAGTGAGAGAGACCCAGTACTTC. It translates to CASSVRQGVRETQYF. Full variable domain (outside the CDR3, taken from reference TRBV7-2 and TRBJ2-5): GAGVSQSPSNKVTEKGKDVELRCDPISGHTALYWYRQSLGQGLEFLIYFQGNSAPDKSGLPSDRFSAERTGGSVSTLTIQRTQQEDSAVYLCASSVRQGVRETQYFGPGTRLLVL.

A remark on this clone: Other DNA variants within this sample encode the same CDR3. V gene TRBV5-1 combines with J gene TRBJ1-1; no definite D call. Germline V lookup: CDR1 SGHRS, CDR2 YFSETQ. The CDR3 covers 13 residues. V lost 0 bases to trimming and J lost 2 bases, with 5 bases between them. The CDR3 region has the DNA TGCGCCAGCAGCTTGGACAGAAACACTGAAGCTTTCTTT. Protein sequence: CASSLDRNTEAFF.

The CDR3 spells CASSSGTGGRLVTGELFF. The CDR3 DNA reads TGTGCCAGCAGTTCCGGGACAGGGGGCCGATTAGTCACCGGGGAGCTGTTTTTT. The chain joins TRBV5-4 to TRBJ2-2, with 12 positions matching TRBD1. The CDR3 runs to 18 residues. J lost 4 bases, V lost 5 bases, and 12 bases had no gene match. Germline V gene data show CDR1 as SGHNT and CDR2 as YYREEE (reference sequence).